The 9 T cell receptor beta chains in this list originate from one sample, sequenced in a study of shared clonotypes between healthy human individuals. Measured with immunoSEQ multiplex PCR; TCRdb has only the in-frame clones, and not every one. The profile covers millions of clones, with 80% to 95% appearing a single time and about 0.41% taken by the ten largest. The sequenced sample consisted of naive CD4+ T cells from PBMCs. The subset denotes: CD45RA+ positively selected. These TCRs come from a man in his late teens or twenties in good health. Some clones in this sample may be carry-over from other donors' samples.

This chain links TRBV6-1 with TRBJ2-7, with D unclear. Trimming removed 7 bases from V and 4 bases from J, with 14 bases in between. Germline CDR1 reads MNHNS; CDR2 reads SASEGT. This CDR3 has 13 amino acids. The CDR3 region has the DNA TGTGCCAGCACAGGTTTCCCCAAGTACGAGCAGTACTTC. Translating gives CASTGFPKYEQYF.

This clone was detected only once. This rearrangement joins TRBV6-6 to TRBJ2-5; D possibly corresponds to TRBD2 (7 bases). The germline CDR1 and CDR2 sequences are MNHNY and SVGAGI (reference sequence). Trimming removed 8 bases at V and 2 bases at J, with 15 bases between. The CDR3 length is 14 residues. In DNA form, the CDR3 reads TGTGCCAGCCGAATTGGGGGGGCACAAGAGACCCAGTACTTC. Its translation is CASRIGGAQETQYF.

The CDR3 spells CAISESGTVRGYTF. In DNA form, the CDR3 reads TGTGCCATCAGTGAGTCTGGCACAGTTCGCGGCTACACCTTC. The genes are TRBV10-3 and TRBJ1-2, with D unclear. The CDR3 is 14 residues long. Germline V gives CDR1 ENHRY, CDR2 SYGVKD. V was cut by 0 bases and J by 8 bases, with 13 bases left in between.

This sequence joins TRBV7-2 and TRBJ2-7; TRBD1 matches at 9 bases. J was trimmed by 0 bases and V by 5 bases; bases with no gene match: 5. The CDR3 length is 15 residues. The germline gives CDR1 SGHTA, CDR2 FQGNSA. CDR3 sequence: CASSPRDRASYEQYF. CDR3 sequence (DNA): TGTGCCAGCAGCCCTCGGGACAGGGCCTCCTACGAGCAGTACTTC.

The rearrangement uses TRBV9 and TRBJ1-2; weak D call: TRBD1 (5 bases). V lost 7 bases to trimming and J lost 9 bases, with 25 bases between them. Germline V gene data show CDR1 as SGDLS and CDR2 as YYNGEE. The CDR3 extends over 15 amino acids. CDR3 residues: CASATRRQGRGSYTF. The CDR3 DNA sequence: TGTGCCAGCGCGACGAGGCGCCAGGGAAGGGGAAGCTACACCTTC.

The V call is TRBV28, the J call TRBJ2-7; 11 nucleotides match TRBD1. Germline values: CDR1 MDHEN, CDR2 SYDVKM. The length of the CDR3 is 17 residues. V shed 3 bases and J 0 bases; nucleotides not matched to a gene: 7. The CDR3: CASSFRTGGKRSYEQYF. CDR3 in DNA: TGTGCCAGCAGTTTCCGGACAGGGGGCAAACGCTCCTACGAGCAGTACTTC.

This clone was seen a single time. The chain recombines TRBV2 with TRBJ2-2, with D possibly matching TRBD2 (5 bases). The CDR3 is 15 residues long. V lost 7 bases and J lost 0, with 12 bases in between. The germline V gene encodes CDR1 SNHLY and CDR2 FYNNEI. Here the CDR3 reads CASILASPNTGELFF. CDR3 DNA: TGTGCCAGCATTCTGGCTAGCCCGAACACCGGGGAGCTGTTTTTT.

This chain uses TRBV6-5 with TRBJ2-3; 7 nucleotides match TRBD2. The CDR3 is 14 amino acids. Unmatched junction bases numbered 4, after V lost 6 bases and J lost 1 base. The germline V gene has CDR1 MNHEY and CDR2 SVGAGI. CDR3 in amino acids: CASRFREGTDTQYF. The CDR3 DNA is TGTGCCAGCAGGTTCCGGGAGGGCACAGATACGCAGTATTTT.

This chain uses TRBV28 with TRBJ2-5; TRBD1 is a possible D gene (5 bases). The germline CDR1 and CDR2 sequences are MDHEN and SYDVKM. This CDR3 is built from 13 residues. The V gene lost 6 bases and the J gene lost 1 base, with 9 bases spanning the gap. Here the CDR3 DNA reads TGTGCCAGCAGGAACAGGTTCCAAGAGACCCAGTACTTC. Amino acids: CASRNRFQETQYF.